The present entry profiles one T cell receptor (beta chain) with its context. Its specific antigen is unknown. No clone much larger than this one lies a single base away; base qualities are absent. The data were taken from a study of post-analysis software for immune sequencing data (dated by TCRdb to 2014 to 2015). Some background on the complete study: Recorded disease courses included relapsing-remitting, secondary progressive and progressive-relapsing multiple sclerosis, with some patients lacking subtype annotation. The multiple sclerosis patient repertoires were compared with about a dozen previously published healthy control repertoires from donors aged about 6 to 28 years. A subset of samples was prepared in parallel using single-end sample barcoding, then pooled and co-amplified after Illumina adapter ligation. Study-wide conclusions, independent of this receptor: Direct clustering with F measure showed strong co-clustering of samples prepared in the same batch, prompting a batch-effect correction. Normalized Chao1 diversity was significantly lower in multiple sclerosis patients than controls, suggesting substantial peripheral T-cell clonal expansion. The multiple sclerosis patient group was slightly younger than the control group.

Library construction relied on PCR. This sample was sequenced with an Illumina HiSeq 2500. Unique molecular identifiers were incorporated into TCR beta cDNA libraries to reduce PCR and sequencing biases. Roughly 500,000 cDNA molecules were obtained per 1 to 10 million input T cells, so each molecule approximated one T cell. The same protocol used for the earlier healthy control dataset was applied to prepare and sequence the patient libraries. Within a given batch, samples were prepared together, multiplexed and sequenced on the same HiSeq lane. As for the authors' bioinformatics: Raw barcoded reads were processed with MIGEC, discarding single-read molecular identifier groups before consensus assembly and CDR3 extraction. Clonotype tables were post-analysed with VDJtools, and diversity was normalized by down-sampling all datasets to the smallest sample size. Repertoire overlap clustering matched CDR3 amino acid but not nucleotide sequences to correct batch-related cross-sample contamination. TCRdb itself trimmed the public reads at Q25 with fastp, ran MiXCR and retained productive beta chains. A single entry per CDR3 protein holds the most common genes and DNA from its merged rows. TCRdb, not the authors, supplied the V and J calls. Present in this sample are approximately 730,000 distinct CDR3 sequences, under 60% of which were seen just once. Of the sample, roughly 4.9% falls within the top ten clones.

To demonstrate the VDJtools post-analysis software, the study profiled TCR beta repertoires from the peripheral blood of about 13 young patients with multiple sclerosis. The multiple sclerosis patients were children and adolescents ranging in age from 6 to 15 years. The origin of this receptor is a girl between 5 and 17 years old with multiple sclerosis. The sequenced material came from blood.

The CDR3 reads as follows: CASSDGIYGYTF. At the DNA level, the sequence is TGTGCCAGCAGTGACGGTATCTATGGCTACACCTTC. The chain uses TRBV25-1 and TRBJ1-2; the D segment cannot be called with confidence. Between the V and J ends, shortened by 3 bases and 4 bases respectively, the junction contains 6 bases. CDR3 length: 12 amino acids, cysteine to phenylalanine. Only the CDR3 DNA stays, 36 bases, in frame from base 1. CDR1 and CDR2 (MGHDK, SYGVNS) derive from the germline V gene.